This TCR beta chain was retrieved from a study of blood T cells in healthy people across ages. CDR3 size: 15 residues. Germline CDR1 SGDLS, CDR2 YYNGEE. V gave up 4 bases and J gave up 1 base; unmatched junction bases: 5. The sample holds many counts of this clonotype. Its antigen is not known. General study results and limits: More naive CD4+ cells and higher diversity were found in long-lived than in aged donors. Lack of knowledge of donor CMV status possibly confounded expanded clonotype changes.

Next came a second PCR, run for about 6 to 11 cycles, which used a sample-barcoded 5' primer along with a J-beta primer mix. Every single cDNA molecule received a tag from a template-switch adaptor with 12 random nucleotides. Samples each returned at least 2.5 million CDR3-containing paired-end reads. TCRdb reprocessed the 5' RACE reads via MiXCR and lists one record per CDR3 protein. The repertoire holds roughly 640,000 distinct CDR3 sequences, 25% to 30% seen once, with approximately 15% in the top ten. The specimen was blood. The V gene is TRBV9, the J gene TRBJ2-3; 8 bases line up with TRBD2. The clonotype comes from a woman of 80 years or more in good health. The CDR3 loop reads CASSRSGGGTDTQYF. DNA for the CDR3: TGTGCCAGCAGCCGCAGCGGGGGCGGCACAGATACGCAGTATTTT.